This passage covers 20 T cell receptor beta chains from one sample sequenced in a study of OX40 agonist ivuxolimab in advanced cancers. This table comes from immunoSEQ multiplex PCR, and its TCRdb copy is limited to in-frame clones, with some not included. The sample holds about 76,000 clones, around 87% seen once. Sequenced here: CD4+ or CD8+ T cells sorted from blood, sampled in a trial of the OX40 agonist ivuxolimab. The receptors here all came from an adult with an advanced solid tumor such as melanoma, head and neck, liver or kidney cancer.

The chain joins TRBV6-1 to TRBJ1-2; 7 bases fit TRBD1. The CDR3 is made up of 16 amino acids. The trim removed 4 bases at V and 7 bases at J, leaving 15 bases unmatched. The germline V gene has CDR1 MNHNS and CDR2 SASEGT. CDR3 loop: CASSGETGRSVRGYTF. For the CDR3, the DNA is TGTGCCAGCAGTGGAGAGACAGGGCGGTCTGTGCGTGGCTACACCTTC.

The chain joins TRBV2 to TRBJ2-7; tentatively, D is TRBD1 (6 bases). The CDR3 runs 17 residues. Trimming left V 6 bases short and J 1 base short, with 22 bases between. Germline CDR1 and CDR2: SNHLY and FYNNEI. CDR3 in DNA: TGTGCCAGCAGCTACGGACAAGGGACAATTAAATCCTACGAGCAGTACTTC. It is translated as CASSYGQGTIKSYEQYF.

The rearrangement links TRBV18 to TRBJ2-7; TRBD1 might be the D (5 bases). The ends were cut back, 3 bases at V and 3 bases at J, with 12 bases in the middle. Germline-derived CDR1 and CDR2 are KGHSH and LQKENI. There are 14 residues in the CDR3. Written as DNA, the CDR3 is TGTGCCAGCTCACCCCAGGGATTGGGCTACGAGCAGTACTTC. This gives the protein CASSPQGLGYEQYF. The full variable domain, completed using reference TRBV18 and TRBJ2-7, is NAGVMQNPRHLVRRRGQEARLRCSPMKGHSHVYWYRQLPEEGLKFMVYLQKENIIDESGMPKERFSAEFPKEGPSILRIQQVVRGDSAAYFCASSPQGLGYEQYFGPGTRLTVT.

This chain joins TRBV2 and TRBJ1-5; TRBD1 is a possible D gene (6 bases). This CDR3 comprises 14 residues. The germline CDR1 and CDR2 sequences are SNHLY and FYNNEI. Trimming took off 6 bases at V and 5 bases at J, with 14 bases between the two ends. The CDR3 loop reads CASSLQGGDQPQHF. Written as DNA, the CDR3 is TGTGCCAGCAGCCTACAGGGTGGGGATCAGCCCCAGCATTTT. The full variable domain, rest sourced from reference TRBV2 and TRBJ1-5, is EPEVTQTPSHQVTQMGQEVILRCVPISNHLYFYWYRQILGQKVEFLVSFYNNEISEKSEIFDDQFSVERPDGSNFTLKIRSTKLEDSAMYFCASSLQGGDQPQHFGDGTRLSIL.

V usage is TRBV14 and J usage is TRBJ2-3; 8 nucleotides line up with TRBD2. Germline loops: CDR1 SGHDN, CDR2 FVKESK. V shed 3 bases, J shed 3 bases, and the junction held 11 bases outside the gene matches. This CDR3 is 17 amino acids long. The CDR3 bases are TGTGCCAGCAGCCAGGACCCGTACGGGAGGGCGACAGATACGCAGTATTTT. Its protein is CASSQDPYGRATDTQYF.

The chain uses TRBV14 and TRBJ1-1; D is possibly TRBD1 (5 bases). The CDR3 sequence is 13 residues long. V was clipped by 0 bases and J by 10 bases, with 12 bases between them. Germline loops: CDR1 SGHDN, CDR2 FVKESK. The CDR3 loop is CASSQDLGVGAFF. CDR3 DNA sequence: TGTGCCAGCAGCCAAGATTTGGGGGTGGGAGCTTTCTTT.

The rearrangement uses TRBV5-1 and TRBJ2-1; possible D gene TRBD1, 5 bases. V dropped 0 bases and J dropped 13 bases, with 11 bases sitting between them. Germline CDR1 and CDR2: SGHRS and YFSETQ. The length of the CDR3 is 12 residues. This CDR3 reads CASSLEGHIQFF. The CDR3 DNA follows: TGCGCCAGCAGCTTGGAAGGACACATACAGTTCTTC.

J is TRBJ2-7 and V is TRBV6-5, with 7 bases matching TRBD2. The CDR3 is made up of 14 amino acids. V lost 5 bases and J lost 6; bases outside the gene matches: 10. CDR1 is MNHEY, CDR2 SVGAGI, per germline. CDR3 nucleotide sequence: TGTGCCAGCAGTGCCCTGGGGAGGGAGCCCGAGCAGTACTTC. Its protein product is CASSALGREPEQYF.

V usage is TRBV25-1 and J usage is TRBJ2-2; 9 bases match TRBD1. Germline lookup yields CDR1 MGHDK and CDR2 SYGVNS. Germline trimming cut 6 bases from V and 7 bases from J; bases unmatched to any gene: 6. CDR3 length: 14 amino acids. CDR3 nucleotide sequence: TGTGCCAGCAGCCAAACAGGGGGCCTCGGGGAGCTGTTTTTT. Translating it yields CASSQTGGLGELFF.

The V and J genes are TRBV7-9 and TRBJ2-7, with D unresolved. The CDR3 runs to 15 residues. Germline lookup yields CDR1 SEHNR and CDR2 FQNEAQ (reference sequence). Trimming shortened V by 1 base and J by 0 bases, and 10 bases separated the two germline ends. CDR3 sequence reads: CASSLEGSYSYEQYF. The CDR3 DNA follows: TGTGCCAGCAGCTTAGAAGGTAGCTACTCCTACGAGCAGTACTTC.

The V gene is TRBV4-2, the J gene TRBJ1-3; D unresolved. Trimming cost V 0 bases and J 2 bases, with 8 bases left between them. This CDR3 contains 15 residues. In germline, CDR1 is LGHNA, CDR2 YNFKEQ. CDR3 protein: CASSQELGTGNTIYF. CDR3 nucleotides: TGTGCCAGCAGCCAAGAATTAGGGACTGGAAACACCATATATTTT.

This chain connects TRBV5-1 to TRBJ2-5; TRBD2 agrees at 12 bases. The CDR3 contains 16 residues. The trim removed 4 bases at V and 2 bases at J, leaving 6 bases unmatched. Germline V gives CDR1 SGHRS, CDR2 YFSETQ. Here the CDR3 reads CASSPSLAGGQETQYF. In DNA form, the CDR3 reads TGCGCCAGCAGCCCGTCACTAGCGGGAGGTCAAGAGACCCAGTACTTC. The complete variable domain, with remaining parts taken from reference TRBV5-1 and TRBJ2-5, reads KAGVTQTPRYLIKTRGQQVTLSCSPISGHRSVSWYQQTPGQGLQFLFEYFSETQRNKGNFPGRFSGRQFSNSRSEMNVSTLELGDSALYLCASSPSLAGGQETQYFGPGTRLLVL.

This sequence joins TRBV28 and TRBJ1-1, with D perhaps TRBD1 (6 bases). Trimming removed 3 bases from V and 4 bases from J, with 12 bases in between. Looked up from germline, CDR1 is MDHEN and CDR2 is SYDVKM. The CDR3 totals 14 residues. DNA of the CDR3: TGTGCCAGCAGTTTTCAGGGGAAAGGCACTGAAGCTTTCTTT. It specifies CASSFQGKGTEAFF.

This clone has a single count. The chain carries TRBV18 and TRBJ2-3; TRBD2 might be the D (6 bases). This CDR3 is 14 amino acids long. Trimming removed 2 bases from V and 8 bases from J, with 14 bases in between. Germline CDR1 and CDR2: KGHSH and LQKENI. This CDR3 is CASSPSSGVTTQYF. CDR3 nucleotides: TGTGCCAGCTCACCAAGTAGCGGTGTCACTACGCAGTATTTT.

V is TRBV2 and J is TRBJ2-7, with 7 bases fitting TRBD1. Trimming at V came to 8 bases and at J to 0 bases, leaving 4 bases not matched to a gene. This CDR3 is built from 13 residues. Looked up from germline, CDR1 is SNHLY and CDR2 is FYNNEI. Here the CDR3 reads CASRTGASYEQYF. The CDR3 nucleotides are TGTGCCAGCCGCACAGGGGCCTCCTACGAGCAGTACTTC.

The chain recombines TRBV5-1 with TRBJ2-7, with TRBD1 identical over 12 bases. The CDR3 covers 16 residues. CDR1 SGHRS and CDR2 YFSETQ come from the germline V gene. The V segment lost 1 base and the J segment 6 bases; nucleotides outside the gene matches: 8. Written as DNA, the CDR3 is TGCGCCAGCAGCTTGTCCCGGGACAGGGGGCCTTTCGAGCAGTACTTC. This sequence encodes CASSLSRDRGPFEQYF.

The CDR3 DNA sequence: TGTGCCAGTAATAAGGGGACTAGCGGGAGTTACGAGCAGTACTTC. Translated, it gives CASNKGTSGSYEQYF. The chain joins TRBV6-5 to TRBJ2-7; 14 nucleotides agree with TRBD2. This CDR3 has 15 residues. Germline trimming cut 9 bases from V and 4 bases from J; bases unmatched to any gene: 8. Germline values: CDR1 MNHEY, CDR2 SVGAGI.

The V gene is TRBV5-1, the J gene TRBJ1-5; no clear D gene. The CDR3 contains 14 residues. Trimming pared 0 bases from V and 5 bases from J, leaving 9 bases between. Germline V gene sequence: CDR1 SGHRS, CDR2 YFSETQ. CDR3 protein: CASSLESRDQPQHF. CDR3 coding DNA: TGCGCCAGCAGCTTGGAGAGTCGAGATCAGCCCCAGCATTTT.

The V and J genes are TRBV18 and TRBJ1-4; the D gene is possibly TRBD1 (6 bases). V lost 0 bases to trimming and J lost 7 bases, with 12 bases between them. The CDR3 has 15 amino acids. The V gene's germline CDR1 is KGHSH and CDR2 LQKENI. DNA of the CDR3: TGTGCCAGCTCACCACCTGTACAGGGTAGTGAAAAACTGTTTTTT. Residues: CASSPPVQGSEKLFF.

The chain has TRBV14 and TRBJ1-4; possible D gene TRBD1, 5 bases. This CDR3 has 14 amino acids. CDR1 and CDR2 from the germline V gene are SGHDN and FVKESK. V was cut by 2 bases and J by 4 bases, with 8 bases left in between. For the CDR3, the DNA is TGTGCCAGCAGCCAACCAGGGAGTAATGAAAAACTGTTTTTT. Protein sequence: CASSQPGSNEKLFF.